Below are 22 T cell receptor beta chains sequenced from a single sample in a study of control samples from healthy donors and cancer patients. TCRdb's copy holds only in-frame clones and misses some; the assay was immunoSEQ multiplex PCR. The sample consists of 150,000 to 200,000 clones, 80% to 95% of them appearing once. The sequencing input was blood. The source is a woman aged 40 to 50 in good health.

The chain employs TRBV20-1 and TRBJ1-1, with 8 bases lining up with TRBD1. Germline V gene sequence: CDR1 DFQATT, CDR2 SNEGSKA (reference sequence). CDR3 length: 14 residues. Trimming at V came to 3 bases and at J to 5 bases, leaving 8 bases not matched to a gene. Here the CDR3 reads CSASEDTGGTEAFF. The CDR3 region has the DNA TGCAGTGCTAGTGAGGATACAGGGGGGACTGAAGCTTTCTTT.

This rearrangement joins TRBV5-5 to TRBJ1-1; 9 bases line up with TRBD1. The V segment lost 3 bases and the J segment 2 bases; nucleotides outside the gene matches: 8. The germline V gene has CDR1 SGHKS and CDR2 YYEKEE (reference sequence). The CDR3 totals 16 residues. The CDR3 nucleotides read TGTGCCAGCAGCTGGACAGGGGAAATTCCCAACACTGAAGCTTTCTTT. As protein: CASSWTGEIPNTEAFF.

The rearrangement links TRBV2 to TRBJ1-2, with TRBD1 identical over 9 bases. Germline lookup yields CDR1 SNHLY and CDR2 FYNNEI. Trimming removed 4 bases from V and 7 bases from J; junction bases left unmatched: 7. This CDR3 is built from 14 residues. CDR3 residues: CASSGTGGFGGYTF. The CDR3 DNA is TGTGCCAGCAGTGGAACAGGGGGCTTCGGTGGCTACACCTTC.

The genes are TRBV6-5 and TRBJ1-2, with TRBD1 as a possible D gene (6 bases). This CDR3 has 15 amino acids. The germline V and J ends were trimmed by 6 bases and 7 bases, with 21 bases remaining between them. Germline V lookup: CDR1 MNHEY, CDR2 SVGAGI. CDR3 bases: TGTGCCAGCAGGACCCATCTCGGGGGCTTCCCTGGCTACACCTTC. Its translation: CASRTHLGGFPGYTF.

The V gene is TRBV18, the J gene TRBJ1-2, with 9 bases matching TRBD1. Germline CDR1 reads KGHSH; CDR2 reads LQKENI. The CDR3 loop spans 15 amino acids. With 3 bases clipped from V and 4 bases from J, the junction kept 6 bases outside the gene matches. The CDR3 nucleotides are TGTGCCAGCTCACCTTTCGGACAGGGGAGCTATGGCTACACCTTC. Translation: CASSPFGQGSYGYTF.

This clone turned up a few times. The chain uses TRBV7-9 and TRBJ1-1, with D uncertain. V lost 3 bases and J 3 bases, leaving 8 bases between the germline ends. CDR3 length: 13 amino acids. Germline V CDR1 and CDR2: SEHNR, FQNEAQ (reference sequence). CDR3 nucleotides: TGTGCCAGCAGCTTTCCCCGCGACACTGAAGCTTTCTTT. Its protein is CASSFPRDTEAFF.

The J gene is TRBJ2-5, the V gene TRBV7-2; D is unclear. The CDR3 is made up of 13 amino acids. The germline CDR1 and CDR2 sequences are SGHTA and FQGNSA. Trimming left V 5 bases short and J 1 base short, with 8 bases between. The CDR3 bases are TGTGCCAGCAGCAGGGATCCCCAAGAGACCCAGTACTTC. As protein: CASSRDPQETQYF.

This sequence joins TRBV7-9 and TRBJ2-7; no clear D gene. CDR1 is SEHNR, CDR2 FQNEAQ, per germline (reference sequence). This CDR3 is 12 amino acids long. The V and J ends lost 7 bases and 5 bases respectively, with 12 bases between them. In DNA, the CDR3 is TGTGCCAGCACCCGACATGGCGACGAGCAGTACTTC. Amino acids: CASTRHGDEQYF.

J is TRBJ1-1 and V is TRBV5-5, with a weak D call TRBD1 (6 bases). The CDR3 length is 15 residues. Germline lookup yields CDR1 SGHKS and CDR2 YYEKEE (reference sequence). V lost 2 bases and J 2 bases, leaving 13 bases between the germline ends. CDR3 sequence reads: CASSFPDSSNTEAFF. CDR3 sequence (DNA): TGTGCCAGCAGCTTTCCGGACAGCTCAAACACTGAAGCTTTCTTT.

The gene calls are TRBV7-9 and TRBJ1-1; D is unclear. The ends were cut back, 5 bases at V and 7 bases at J, with 8 bases in the middle. The length of the CDR3 is 11 residues. Germline assignment: CDR1 SEHNR and CDR2 FQNEAQ (reference sequence). CDR3 loop: CASSPLLEAFF. The CDR3 DNA reads as TGTGCCAGCAGCCCCCTCCTTGAAGCTTTCTTT.

The J gene is TRBJ1-3, the V gene TRBV11-2; D perhaps matches TRBD1 (6 bases). The CDR3 extends over 14 amino acids. Per the germline V gene, CDR1 is SGHAT and CDR2 is FQNNGV. V gave up 5 bases and J gave up 3 bases, with 11 bases separating them. The chain's CDR3 is CASSPTGSGNTIYF. DNA of the CDR3: TGTGCCAGCAGCCCTACAGGGAGTGGAAACACCATATATTTT.

This clone was found a few times. In the same sample, other DNA sequences code for this CDR3. The V gene is TRBV5-6, the J gene TRBJ1-1; TRBD1 is a possible D gene (5 bases). The CDR3 is 14 residues long. Trimming left V 2 bases short and J 1 base short, with 9 bases between. CDR1 is SGHDT, CDR2 YYEEEE, per germline. The CDR3 protein is CASSLQEPNTEAFF. The CDR3 DNA reads as TGTGCCAGCAGCTTACAGGAGCCGAACACTGAAGCTTTCTTT.

The rearrangement uses TRBV3-1 (or the pseudogene TRBV3-2) and TRBJ2-7; 11 bases align to TRBD1. Trimming cost V 4 bases and J 2 bases; bases outside gene matches: 4. Germline CDR1 reads LGHDT; CDR2 reads YNNKEL (reference sequence). This CDR3 region has 15 residues. The CDR3 loop is CASSPGGQGAYEQYF. The DNA of the CDR3 is TGTGCCAGCAGCCCCGGGGGACAGGGGGCCTACGAGCAGTACTTC.

The gene calls are TRBV11-2 and TRBJ1-2; TRBD1 aligns across 7 bases. The germline gives CDR1 SGHAT, CDR2 FQNNGV. This CDR3 has 15 amino acids. V lost 5 bases to trimming and J lost 7 bases; unmatched junction nucleotides: 13. The CDR3 nucleotides are TGTGCCAGCAGCCCATTAGACAGGGCGGAGAGTGGCTACACCTTC. Its protein product is CASSPLDRAESGYTF.

This clone has a single count. CDR3 nucleotide sequence: TGTGCCAGCAGTTCGATACCCGCTCCCCAACAAGAGACCCAGTACTTC. Translated: CASSSIPAPQQETQYF. The chain carries TRBV27 and TRBJ2-5, with D unclear. Germline-derived CDR1 and CDR2 are MNHEY and SMNVEV (reference sequence). The V end was cut by 4 bases, the J end by 2 bases, with 17 bases between. This CDR3 is built from 16 residues.

CDR3 residues: CASRDGRYNEQFF. The CDR3 nucleotides read TGCGCCAGTCGGGACGGGCGATACAATGAGCAGTTCTTC. V and J are TRBV10-2 and TRBJ2-1, with D tentatively TRBD1 or TRBD2 (5 bases each). Germline V gene sequence: CDR1 WSHSY, CDR2 SAAADI. Trimming left V 9 bases short and J 4 bases short, with 13 bases between. The CDR3 is 13 amino acids.

Written as DNA, the CDR3 is TGTGCCAGCAGTTTTGCAGGTGCAGGGACCGGCTACACCTTC. It encodes CASSFAGAGTGYTF. This sequence joins TRBV27 and TRBJ1-2, with D possibly matching TRBD1 (5 bases). Trimming removed 3 bases at V and 8 bases at J, with 16 bases between. Germline CDR1 MNHEY, CDR2 SMNVEV (reference sequence). There are 14 residues in the CDR3.

This chain links TRBV11-2 with TRBJ1-2; 8 nucleotides agree with TRBD1. The CDR3 has 13 residues. The V segment lost 7 bases and the J segment 7 bases; nucleotides outside the gene matches: 8. Germline values: CDR1 SGHAT, CDR2 FQNNGV. This chain's CDR3 is CASTRTGIGGYTF. The DNA of the CDR3 is TGTGCCAGCACCCGGACAGGGATAGGTGGCTACACCTTC.

The V call is TRBV4-2, the J call TRBJ2-1; D is possibly TRBD2 (5 bases). The germline V and J ends were trimmed by 0 bases and 0 bases, with 9 bases remaining between them. This CDR3 region has 16 residues. From germline, CDR1 is LGHNA and CDR2 YNFKEQ. The CDR3 DNA sequence: TGTGCCAGCAGCCAAGATGTAGGGAGCTCCTACAATGAGCAGTTCTTC. Amino acid sequence: CASSQDVGSSYNEQFF.

The rearrangement links TRBV11-2 to TRBJ1-3; D might be TRBD1 (5 bases). Per the germline V gene, CDR1 is SGHAT and CDR2 is FQNNGV. Trimming removed 2 bases at V and 0 bases at J, with 14 bases between. The CDR3 is 17 amino acids. CDR3 sequence: CASSLWRDVRSGNTIYF. The CDR3 DNA is TGTGCCAGCAGCTTATGGCGGGACGTACGCTCTGGAAACACCATATATTTT.

V gene TRBV28 combines with J gene TRBJ2-1; D not certain. Deletions cut 6 bases from V and 3 bases from J, with 9 bases between. The CDR3 length is 13 residues. Germline V gene data show CDR1 as MDHEN and CDR2 as SYDVKM. The CDR3 loop reads CASRHKGYNEQFF. In nucleotides, the CDR3 is TGTGCCAGCAGGCACAAAGGCTACAATGAGCAGTTCTTC.

This chain links TRBV7-7 with TRBJ2-1; the match to TRBD1 covers 7 bases. The CDR3 has 15 amino acids. Germline CDR1 SSHAT, CDR2 FNYEAQ (reference sequence). The V segment lost 3 bases and the J segment 0 bases; nucleotides outside the gene matches: 2. This chain's CDR3 is CASSFGDSSYNEQFF. The CDR3 DNA reads as TGTGCCAGCAGCTTTGGGGACAGCTCCTACAATGAGCAGTTCTTC.